A single sample is the source of the 14 T cell receptor beta chains below, sequenced in a study of blood T cell repertoires in COVID-19. Produced via immunoSEQ multiplex PCR; TCRdb's table is partial and in-frame only. The sample consists of 150,000 to 200,000 clones, about 87% of them appearing once. Sequencing was done on a sample of peripheral blood. These receptors were taken from a man aged 18 to 30 with active or convalescent COVID-19.

This clone came up a few times. The chain is built from TRBV28 and TRBJ1-2; the D gene is possibly TRBD1 (6 bases). V was trimmed by 5 bases and J by 2 bases, leaving 15 bases between them. The length of the CDR3 is 15 residues. CDR1 is MDHEN and CDR2 is SYDVKM in the germline V gene. CDR3 amino acids: CASSRLRTANYGYTF. Written as DNA, the CDR3 is TGTGCCAGCAGTCGACTCAGGACAGCAAACTATGGCTACACCTTC.

The chain recombines TRBV28 with TRBJ1-1; 10 positions agree with TRBD1. V shed 3 bases, J shed 4 bases, and the junction held 5 bases outside the gene matches. The CDR3 length is 15 residues. Looked up from germline, CDR1 is MDHEN and CDR2 is SYDVKM. This CDR3 reads CASSLTGTGVTEAFF. CDR3 coding DNA: TGTGCCAGCAGTTTGACCGGGACAGGGGTCACTGAAGCTTTCTTT.

V is TRBV30 and J is TRBJ2-4; possibly TRBD2 for D (6 bases). Germline assignment: CDR1 GTSNPN and CDR2 SVGIG (reference sequence). This CDR3 spans 15 amino acids. Deletions cut 0 bases from V and 0 bases from J, with 9 bases between. The CDR3 protein is CAWSVPGLAKNIQYF. Here the CDR3 DNA reads TGTGCCTGGAGTGTACCGGGACTAGCCAAAAACATTCAGTACTTC.

This chain links TRBV27 with TRBJ1-1; D is unresolved. CDR1 and CDR2 (germline): MNHEY, SMNVEV (reference sequence). CDR3 length: 14 amino acids. V was cut by 5 bases and J by 5 bases, with 15 bases left in between. CDR3 bases: TGTGCCAGCAGTCTTAGCCACATAGAAACTGAAGCTTTCTTT. This translates into CASSLSHIETEAFF.

About this clone: Other DNA sequences within the sample encode an identical CDR3. The chain uses TRBV6-6 and TRBJ1-4; D remains ambiguous. This CDR3 is 13 amino acids long. The V gene's germline CDR1 is MNHNY and CDR2 SVGAGI (reference sequence). Trimming took off 6 bases at V and 7 bases at J, with 12 bases between the two ends. The CDR3 reads CASSFPPGEKLFF. CDR3 nucleotides: TGTGCCAGCAGCTTTCCGCCGGGTGAAAAACTGTTTTTT.

This rearrangement joins TRBV6-5 to TRBJ2-1, with TRBD2 matching over 11 bases. The J segment lost 8 bases and the V segment lost 6 bases, leaving 9 bases of the junction unmatched. There are 15 residues in the CDR3. Germline V CDR1 and CDR2: MNHEY, SVGAGI. The CDR3 protein is CASRVTSGSFDEQFF. The CDR3 DNA sequence: TGTGCCAGCAGAGTCACTAGCGGGAGTTTCGATGAGCAGTTCTTC.

V usage is TRBV5-1 and J usage is TRBJ2-1, with a weak D call TRBD2 (5 bases). Germline V CDR1 and CDR2: SGHRS, YFSETQ. The CDR3 spans 14 residues. Trimming removed 1 base at V and 6 bases at J, with 11 bases between. This chain's CDR3 is CASSLWGDLNEQFF. CDR3 nucleotide sequence: TGCGCCAGCAGCTTGTGGGGAGACCTCAATGAGCAGTTCTTC.

The chain couples TRBV28 to TRBJ1-4, with 10 bases aligning to TRBD1. This CDR3 is 16 amino acids long. The junction had 7 bases not matched to a gene; V was cut back by 3 bases and J by 6 bases. Germline V gene data show CDR1 as MDHEN and CDR2 as SYDVKM. CDR3 region: CASSFGDRGNYEKLFF. The CDR3 bases are TGTGCCAGCAGTTTTGGGGACAGGGGAAATTATGAAAAACTGTTTTTT.

The chain is built from TRBV6-5 and TRBJ1-4; possible D gene TRBD1, 6 bases. There are 12 residues in the CDR3. CDR1 and CDR2 from the germline V gene are MNHEY and SVGAGI. V was pared by 10 bases and J by 8 bases, with 14 bases between. The CDR3 region is CATSGVGEKLFF. CDR3 nucleotides: TGTGCCACCTCAGGGGTAGGAGAAAAACTGTTTTTT.

The rearrangement links TRBV5-1 to TRBJ1-1; D not certain. There are 13 residues in the CDR3. Germline CDR1 reads SGHRS; CDR2 reads YFSETQ. Trimming left V 5 bases short and J 1 base short, with 9 bases between. CDR3 DNA sequence: TGCGCCAGCAGGAGCGGCGAGAACACTGAAGCTTTCTTT. The encoded protein is CASRSGENTEAFF.

V gene TRBV30 combines with J gene TRBJ1-2, with 9 bases fitting TRBD1. The length of the CDR3 is 15 residues. In germline, CDR1 is GTSNPN, CDR2 SVGIG (reference sequence). J was trimmed by 6 bases and V by 1 base; bases with no gene match: 9. CDR3 in DNA: TGTGCCTGGAGTGCTGGGACAGGGAGTTGGGATGGCTACACCTTC. It yields the protein CAWSAGTGSWDGYTF.

The chain combines TRBV3-1 (or the pseudogene TRBV3-2) with TRBJ1-1, with D unresolved. With 4 bases removed from V and 4 bases from J, the gap between germline ends came to 10 bases. The CDR3 totals 13 residues. Germline loops: CDR1 LGHDT, CDR2 YNNKEL (reference sequence). This CDR3 is CASSRRVVTEAFF. The CDR3 bases are TGTGCCAGCAGCCGACGGGTAGTCACTGAAGCTTTCTTT.

This chain joins TRBV10-2 and TRBJ2-3, with 10 bases that match TRBD1. This CDR3 spans 16 amino acids. Germline CDR1 WSHSY, CDR2 SAAADI. V lost 3 bases to trimming and J lost 6 bases; unmatched junction nucleotides: 9. CDR3 nucleotide sequence: TGCGCCAGCAGTGACGGGACAGGGGATGCCCCGGATACGCAGTATTTT. Its translation: CASSDGTGDAPDTQYF.

The rearrangement uses TRBV7-9 and TRBJ1-1, with TRBD1 as a possible D gene (5 bases). The germline CDR1 and CDR2 sequences are SEHNR and FQNEAQ (reference sequence). V lost 0 bases and J 5 bases, leaving 13 bases between the germline ends. The CDR3 has 15 amino acids. This chain's CDR3 is CASSLAVGGVTEAFF. The CDR3 bases are TGTGCCAGCAGCTTAGCCGTCGGGGGGGTGACTGAAGCTTTCTTT.